One sample yielded the 10 T cell receptor beta chains listed below, sequenced in a study of radiotherapy plus CTLA-4 blockade in lung cancer. Produced via immunoSEQ multiplex PCR; TCRdb's table is partial and in-frame only. Of around 85,000 clones in the sample, 86% were seen once. The specimen comprised peripheral blood, sampled from a patient treated with radiotherapy plus ipilimumab. All receptors come from a human donor with non-small cell lung cancer who had a partial response to radiotherapy plus ipilimumab.

The rearrangement links TRBV28 to TRBJ2-7; the match to TRBD1 covers 10 bases. CDR3 size: 17 residues. The germline CDR1 and CDR2 sequences are MDHEN and SYDVKM. Trimming cost V 7 bases and J 5 bases; bases outside gene matches: 17. The CDR3 loop reads CASNLRTGGLSQDEQYF. The CDR3 nucleotides are TGTGCCAGCAATCTTCGGACAGGGGGTTTGTCCCAGGACGAGCAGTACTTC. Full variable domain (rest looked up from reference TRBV28 and TRBJ2-7): DVKVTQSSRYLVKRTGEKVFLECVQDMDHENMFWYRQDPGLGLRLIYFSYDVKMKEKGDIPEGYSVSREKKERFSLILESASTNQTSMYLCASNLRTGGLSQDEQYFGPGTRLTVT.

CDR3 in amino acids: CAWSVHRTSRSTGELFF. The DNA for the CDR3 is TGTGCCTGGAGTGTCCATAGGACTAGTCGAAGTACCGGGGAGCTGTTTTTT. V usage is TRBV30 and J usage is TRBJ2-2; TRBD2 agrees at 7 bases. Per germline, CDR1 GTSNPN and CDR2 SVGIG (reference sequence). V gave up 0 bases and J gave up 5 bases; unmatched junction bases: 12. The CDR3 totals 17 residues.

The rearrangement joins TRBV13 to TRBJ1-6; D is perhaps TRBD1 (5 bases). This CDR3 has 14 residues. Trimming shortened V by 3 bases and J by 7 bases, and 10 bases separated the two germline ends. Germline V gene lookup returns CDR1 PRHDT and CDR2 FYEKMQ (reference sequence). Here the CDR3 reads CASSLTVNNSPLHF. CDR3 bases: TGTGCCAGCAGCTTGACAGTGAACAATTCACCCCTCCACTTT.

The V and J genes are TRBV28 and TRBJ1-2; TRBD1 is a possible D gene (6 bases). The CDR3 contains 13 residues. Trimming removed 3 bases from V and 8 bases from J, with 13 bases in between. Germline values: CDR1 MDHEN, CDR2 SYDVKM. The CDR3 sequence is CASSLGQGRGYTF. The CDR3 nucleotides read TGTGCCAGCAGTTTGGGGCAGGGGAGAGGCTACACCTTC.

The chain has TRBV5-1 and TRBJ2-1; 13 bases match TRBD2. CDR1 and CDR2 from the germline V gene are SGHRS and YFSETQ. Losses at the gene ends were 4 bases for V and 5 bases for J; bases not matched to a gene: 6. The CDR3 length is 16 residues. CDR3 sequence: CASSPGGTSGNNEQFF. CDR3 DNA sequence: TGCGCCAGCAGCCCGGGAGGGACTAGCGGGAACAATGAGCAGTTCTTC.

The chain is built from TRBV30 and TRBJ1-6; no reliable D call. This CDR3 has 16 residues. CDR1 GTSNPN and CDR2 SVGIG come from the germline V gene (reference sequence). Trimming left V 0 bases short and J 9 bases short, with 18 bases between. The CDR3 region has the DNA TGTGCCTGGAGTGTATTCGGCCGGGTAGGCGGTTCACCCCTCCACTTT. Translating gives CAWSVFGRVGGSPLHF.

This clone was seen only once. The gene calls are TRBV5-1 and TRBJ1-2, with D possibly being TRBD1 (5 bases). This CDR3 is built from 13 residues. Germline loops: CDR1 SGHRS, CDR2 YFSETQ. Trimming removed 2 bases at V and 5 bases at J, with 10 bases between. CDR3 DNA: TGCGCCAGCAGCTTAACAGGAACTTATGGCTACACCTTC. Its translation: CASSLTGTYGYTF.

The J gene is TRBJ1-4, the V gene TRBV9; D is perhaps TRBD1 (5 bases). This CDR3 comprises 14 residues. The germline V gene has CDR1 SGDLS and CDR2 YYNGEE. Trimming removed 3 bases at V and 6 bases at J, with 12 bases between. The chain's CDR3 is CASSARAFDEKLFF. The CDR3 nucleotides are TGTGCCAGCAGCGCCAGGGCGTTTGATGAAAAACTGTTTTTT.

The count of this clone is one. The chain carries TRBV9 and TRBJ2-1; TRBD2 is a possible D gene (5 bases). V was cut by 0 bases and J by 4 bases, with 11 bases left in between. The CDR3 length is 15 residues. CDR1 is SGDLS and CDR2 is YYNGEE in the germline V gene. The CDR3 bases are TGTGCCAGCAGCGTAGAGATGGGAGCTTACAATGAGCAGTTCTTC. Translating it yields CASSVEMGAYNEQFF.

The rearrangement links TRBV7-2 to TRBJ2-4; D is possibly TRBD1 (5 bases). The V end was cut by 2 bases, the J end by 3 bases, with 11 bases between. The CDR3 consists of 15 residues. CDR1 SGHTA and CDR2 FQGNSA come from the germline V gene. The CDR3 reads CASSLMQGGKNIQYF. CDR3 DNA sequence: TGTGCCAGCAGCTTAATGCAGGGTGGCAAAAACATTCAGTACTTC.